A selection of T cell receptor beta chains follows, all from one sample in a study of T cell responses to AZD1222 COVID-19 vaccine. TCRdb keeps only in-frame clones here, not all; method: immunoSEQ multiplex PCR. The profile shows approximately 100,000 clones, 85% to 90% of them singletons. The specimen was peripheral blood, collected 28 days after the second AZD1222 dose. These TCRs come from an adult who received the AZD1222 COVID-19 vaccine. CDR3s include the opening cysteine and the closing phenylalanine or tryptophan.

V: TRBV7-2; J: TRBJ2-1; CDR3: CASSHSGASSYNEQFF
V: TRBV2; J: TRBJ1-1; CDR3: CASTQGGWTEAFF
V: TRBV29-1; J: TRBJ1-4; CDR3: CSVGEYGEKLFF
V: TRBV2; J: TRBJ2-5; CDR3: CASSPGTVPETQYF
V: TRBV5-1; J: TRBJ2-7; CDR3: CASSLVPDSSYEQYF
V: TRBV10-1; J: TRBJ2-5; CDR3: CASSPGRWETQYF
V: TRBV5-1; J: TRBJ1-2; CDR3: CASSLVGVPNYGYTF
V: TRBV13; J: TRBJ2-2; CDR3: CASSHMGRTLGGELFF
V: TRBV25-1; J: TRBJ1-2; CDR3: CASSEVGNYGYTF
V: TRBV7-8; J: TRBJ1-5; CDR3: CASSSSNSNQPQHF
V: TRBV20-1; J: TRBJ1-1; CDR3: CSASSRFMNTEAFF
V: TRBV7-2; J: TRBJ1-1; CDR3: CASSLRLTGTMNTEAFF
V: TRBV12-3/TRBV12-4; J: TRBJ1-1; CDR3: CASSLQGTTEAFF
V: TRBV2; J: TRBJ1-6; CDR3: CASDDSATNSPLHF
V: TRBV29-1; J: TRBJ2-3; CDR3: CSVEAAGGTDTQYF
V: TRBV2; J: TRBJ1-6; CDR3: CASSQRGSSYNSPLHF
V: TRBV6-6; J: TRBJ1-2; CDR3: CASSPTAFPQREHYGYTF
V: TRBV19; J: TRBJ1-1; CDR3: CASRARQGGGTEAFF
V: TRBV9; J: TRBJ1-4; CDR3: CASSASTVDEKLFF
V: TRBV9; J: TRBJ2-3; CDR3: CASSVAKGTQWDTQYF
V: TRBV6-6; J: TRBJ2-2; CDR3: CASSYTTGELFF
V: TRBV5-1; J: TRBJ2-2; CDR3: CASSLPSRAGGELFF
V: TRBV19; J: TRBJ1-1; CDR3: CASSISSGVVIF
V: TRBV7-3; J: TRBJ2-1; CDR3: CASSSRRGGDEQFF
V: TRBV19; J: TRBJ2-2; CDR3: CATRDSTGELFF
V: TRBV5-4; J: TRBJ1-2; CDR3: CASSFGRNYGYTF
V: TRBV7-2; J: TRBJ2-3; CDR3: CASSTLRRGGTDTQYF
V: TRBV25-1; J: TRBJ1-1; CDR3: CASSALRSPNTEAFF